These 18 T cell receptor beta chains came from one sample sequenced in a study of regulatory T cells in long-lasting Graves disease. Through Arm-PCR of CDR3 regions and iRepertoire HTBI primers, TCR beta libraries were built. Via MiXCR, TCRdb re-called the multiplex PCR reads, giving one row per CDR3 protein. The sample records around 500,000 distinct CDR3 sequences, under 25% being singletons. Indicated time point: persistent/refractory GD, antithyroid drugs over 5 years with positive TRAb. Construction of the TCR library relied on RNA isolated from PBMCs. The input for sequencing was peripheral blood mononuclear cells (PBMCs), taken when the disease was refractory, from a patient treated with antithyroid drugs. The receptors derive from a female donor with Graves disease.

V gene TRBV12-3 or TRBV12-4 combines with J gene TRBJ2-3, with D unclear. The V and J ends lost 2 bases and 6 bases respectively, with 6 bases between them. This CDR3 spans 12 amino acids. DNA of the CDR3: TGTGCCAGCAGTTTACCCGTGGATACGCAGTATTTT. It translates to CASSLPVDTQYF.

The chain has TRBV19 and TRBJ2-1, with TRBD1 as a possible D gene (5 bases). The V end lost 0 bases, the J end lost 8 bases, and 17 bases lay between the germline ends. The CDR3 runs 16 residues. The germline gives CDR1 LNHDA, CDR2 SQIVND (reference sequence). The CDR3 protein is CASSIDLGAVMYEQFF. In nucleotides, the CDR3 is TGTGCCAGTAGTATAGATCTTGGGGCAGTCATGTATGAGCAGTTCTTC.

A word on this clonotype: A read error is possible here, since a much larger clone lies one base away. This sequence joins TRBV27 and TRBJ2-1; D is perhaps TRBD1 (5 bases). CDR1 is MNHEY and CDR2 is SMNVEV in the germline V gene (reference sequence). CDR3 size: 14 residues. Trimming shortened V by 9 bases and J by 10 bases, and 22 bases separated the two germline ends. In DNA form, the CDR3 reads TGTGCCAGAGGACACCTTTCGGAATCCTACGAGCAGTTCTTC. Its protein is CARGHLSESYEQFF.

This clonotype was counted at least ten times. This chain joins TRBV6-1 and TRBJ1-2, with TRBD1 matching 7 bases. Germline V gives CDR1 MNHNS, CDR2 SASEGT. Unmatched junction bases numbered 16, after V lost 6 bases and J lost 6 bases. This CDR3 contains 16 residues. The CDR3 is CASRGRTGKRGNGYTF. The DNA for the CDR3 is TGTGCCAGCAGGGGGAGGACAGGTAAACGCGGGAATGGCTACACCTTC.

This clonotype was counted a few times. This sequence joins TRBV11-3 and TRBJ1-2, with a possible D match to TRBD1 (6 bases). This CDR3 region has 14 residues. The germline CDR1 and CDR2 sequences are SGHNT and YENEEA. Between the trimmed V and J ends, which lost 7 bases and 3 bases, there was a span of 15 bases. CDR3 DNA: TGTGCCAGCACCCTCTTGGGGGCGGACTATGGCTACACCTTC. This encodes CASTLLGADYGYTF.

In the case of this clonotype: At one end, the junction sequence differs from germline, possibly due to a read error. V gene TRBV2 combines with J gene TRBJ1-2; unclear D gene. Germline lookup yields CDR1 SNHLY and CDR2 FYNNEI. This CDR3 is 13 amino acids long. CDR3 bases: TGTGTCAGCAGTGAGGGCAGCCTCTATGGCTACACCTTC. It codes for CVSSEGSLYGYTF.

This clonotype was detected only a few times. The chain carries TRBV13 and TRBJ2-5; the D gene is possibly TRBD1 (5 bases). The CDR3 has 15 residues. The germline V gene encodes CDR1 PRHDT and CDR2 FYEKMQ (reference sequence). Trimming removed 5 bases at V and 5 bases at J, with 18 bases between. The CDR3, as DNA: TGTGCCAGCAGCCGAAGCGACAGTTCCGAGGAGACCCAGTACTTC. This codes for CASSRSDSSEETQYF.

In its sample, this clonotype was seen a few times. The chain has TRBV28 and TRBJ1-2, with D uncertain. Germline CDR1 is MDHEN and CDR2 is SYDVKM. V dropped 10 bases and J dropped 3 bases, with 12 bases sitting between them. The CDR3 extends over 12 amino acids. DNA of the CDR3: TGTGCCACCCTCTTGTGGGACTATGGCTACACCTTC. Protein sequence: CATLLWDYGYTF.

This clonotype occurred a few times. The junction departs from the called germline gene at one end, perhaps through a read error. This chain joins TRBV9 and TRBJ2-5, with D possibly being TRBD2 (5 bases). Germline CDR1 is SGDLS and CDR2 is YYNGEE. This CDR3 spans 13 amino acids. The CDR3 DNA follows: TGTGCCAGCGGCGTAAATAGCGAAGGGACCCAGTACTTC. This gives the protein CASGVNSEGTQYF.

Comment on this clonotype: A clone one base away is much larger, so this may be a read error. V and J are TRBV25-1 and TRBJ2-7, with TRBD2 identical over 8 bases. The CDR3 runs 14 residues. Per the germline V gene, CDR1 is MGHDK and CDR2 is SYGVNS. V was pared by 4 bases and J by 6 bases, with 8 bases of the junction left unmatched. CDR3 sequence reads: CASSVAGTRSEQYF. The CDR3 nucleotides read TGTGCCAGCAGTGTTGCCGGGACTAGAAGCGAGCAGTACTTC.

V gene TRBV20-1 combines with J gene TRBJ2-7; TRBD2 aligns across 12 bases. CDR3 size: 15 residues. CDR1 and CDR2 from the germline V gene are DFQATT and SNEGSKA (reference sequence). Unmatched junction bases numbered 13, after V lost 6 bases and J lost 7 bases. The CDR3 sequence is CSAFLAGGPREEQYF. As DNA, the CDR3 is TGCAGTGCGTTTCTAGCGGGAGGGCCTAGGGAGGAGCAGTACTTC.

This clonotype was counted ten times or more. This chain connects TRBV5-1 to TRBJ1-4; no clear D gene. Germline CDR1 and CDR2: SGHRS and YFSETQ. Trimming removed 1 base at V and 0 bases at J, with 16 bases between. The CDR3 spans 18 residues. The CDR3 loop reads CASSLRPGNFATNEKLFF. Here the CDR3 DNA reads TGCGCCAGCAGCTTGCGTCCAGGAAATTTTGCAACTAATGAAAAACTGTTTTTT.

The V gene is TRBV29-1, the J gene TRBJ2-7; D unresolved. The CDR3 runs to 13 residues. CDR1 is SQVTM and CDR2 is ANQGSEA in the germline V gene. The V gene lost 4 bases and the J gene lost 0 bases, with 10 bases spanning the gap. The CDR3 DNA reads TGCAGCGTTGTTCAGTCGAGCTCCTACGAGCAGTACTTC. Its translation is CSVVQSSSYEQYF.

As to this clonotype: A single base separates this from a much larger clone, so it may be a read error. The chain links TRBV28 to TRBJ1-2, with unresolved D. CDR1 MDHEN and CDR2 SYDVKM come from the germline V gene. The CDR3 loop spans 15 amino acids. The CDR3 is CASSWSLTPGYGHTF. CDR3 bases: TGTGCCAGCAGTTGGTCACTAACCCCAGGATATGGCCACACCTTC.

This clonotype was counted only a few times. V gene TRBV5-1 combines with J gene TRBJ2-7; tentative D call: TRBD2 (5 bases). The CDR3 totals 14 residues. The ends were cut back, 0 bases at V and 6 bases at J, with 13 bases in the middle. The germline gives CDR1 SGHRS, CDR2 YFSETQ. CDR3 in amino acids: CASSLGLFGGEQYF. The CDR3, as DNA: TGCGCCAGCAGCTTGGGTCTGTTCGGAGGCGAGCAGTACTTC.

This clonotype was counted only a few times. V gene TRBV15 combines with J gene TRBJ1-5; D is ambiguous. V lost 5 bases, J lost 4 bases, and 15 bases lay in between. The CDR3 length is 15 residues. The germline gives CDR1 LNHNV, CDR2 YYDKDF (reference sequence). CDR3 amino acids: CATSESRFPNQPQHF. The CDR3 coding sequence is TGTGCCACCAGCGAAAGTAGGTTCCCGAATCAGCCCCAGCATTTT.

This clonotype has at least ten counts. The chain joins TRBV2 to TRBJ2-2, with a possible D match to TRBD1 (6 bases). The V end was cut by 6 bases, the J end by 4 bases, with 12 bases between. Germline V CDR1 and CDR2: SNHLY, FYNNEI. CDR3 length: 14 amino acids. DNA for the CDR3: TGTGCCAGCAGGCTGGGGGCGGGCACCGGGGAGCTGTTTTTT. It specifies CASRLGAGTGELFF.

With respect to this clonotype: The junction does not match germline at one end; this may be a read error. J is TRBJ1-2 and V is TRBV28, with D possibly being TRBD1 (5 bases). The CDR3 contains 15 residues. Germline V lookup: CDR1 MDHEN, CDR2 SYDVKM. CDR3 protein: CAGRLQGRDYYGYTF. The CDR3 region has the DNA TGTGCCGGCAGACTGCAGGGAAGGGACTACTATGGCTACACCTTC.